One sample yielded the 28 T cell receptor beta chains listed below, sequenced in a study of OX40 agonist ivuxolimab in advanced cancers. Receptor amplification or capture employed the immunoSEQ multiplex PCR assay. TCRdb re-hosts the immuneACCESS table, in-frame sequences only. Its copies lack some clones; in the studies checked, an unresolved V gene accounts for under half of them, and the cause for the rest is not known. This sample is represented by tens of thousands of clones; around 90% of them were singletons. Roughly 1.1% of the sample is in the top ten clones. The source material was CD4+ or CD8+ T cells sorted from blood, sampled in a trial of the OX40 agonist ivuxolimab. The source of these receptors is an adult with an advanced solid tumor such as melanoma, head and neck, liver or kidney cancer.

The V gene is TRBV29-1, the J gene TRBJ2-7; D ambiguous. V was cut by 4 bases and J by 2 bases, with 6 bases left in between. The length of the CDR3 is 11 residues. Per germline, CDR1 SQVTM and CDR2 ANQGSEA. The CDR3 spells CSVAEAYEQYF. The CDR3 DNA follows: TGCAGCGTTGCTGAGGCCTACGAGCAGTACTTC.

The chain couples TRBV19 to TRBJ1-2; D unresolved. V was cut by 6 bases and J by 8 bases, with 16 bases left in between. The CDR3 has 13 residues. Germline V lookup: CDR1 LNHDA, CDR2 SQIVND (reference sequence). CDR3 region: CASSHGGDRGYTF. CDR3 coding DNA: TGTGCCAGTAGCCACGGCGGGGATAGGGGCTACACCTTC.

The chain recombines TRBV2 with TRBJ1-2; D is possibly TRBD1 (5 bases). The germline V gene has CDR1 SNHLY and CDR2 FYNNEI. V lost 2 bases and J 1 base, leaving 17 bases between the germline ends. CDR3 length: 17 amino acids. CDR3 sequence reads: CASSEQGLKGINYGYTF. In nucleotides, the CDR3 is TGTGCCAGCAGTGAACAGGGCCTTAAGGGGATTAACTATGGCTACACCTTC.

The chain uses TRBV11-2 and TRBJ2-3, with TRBD2 matching 8 bases. Trimming at V came to 5 bases and at J to 0 bases, leaving 7 bases not matched to a gene. Germline values: CDR1 SGHAT, CDR2 FQNNGV. This CDR3 is built from 16 residues. In DNA form, the CDR3 reads TGTGCCAGCAGCATCACTAGCGGAGCTAGCACAGATACGCAGTATTTT. Translation gives CASSITSGASTDTQYF.

V usage is TRBV7-3 and J usage is TRBJ1-1; D ambiguous. Germline-derived CDR1 and CDR2 are SGHTA and FQGTGA. With 8 bases removed from V and 1 base from J, the gap between germline ends came to 11 bases. The CDR3 runs 13 residues. The CDR3 spells CASRGLENTEAFF. Here the CDR3 DNA reads TGTGCCAGCCGAGGGTTGGAGAACACTGAAGCTTTCTTT.

The chain links TRBV7-9 to TRBJ2-7; D is uncertain. The CDR3 is made up of 12 amino acids. Germline assignment: CDR1 SEHNR and CDR2 FQNEAQ (reference sequence). The germline V and J ends were trimmed by 1 base and 3 bases, with 4 bases remaining between them. CDR3 bases: TGTGCCAGCAGCTTAGTAAACTACGAGCAGTACTTC. Amino acid sequence: CASSLVNYEQYF.

The chain joins TRBV4-3 to TRBJ2-5; D might be TRBD2 (5 bases). From germline, CDR1 is LGHNA and CDR2 YSLEER. Trimming left V 2 bases short and J 7 bases short, with 11 bases between. The CDR3 runs to 13 residues. The CDR3 sequence: CASSQLARGTQYF. CDR3 in DNA: TGCGCCAGCAGCCAACTAGCACGCGGGACCCAGTACTTC.

The V gene is TRBV5-6, the J gene TRBJ1-1; D ambiguous. The CDR3 totals 14 residues. Trimming removed 0 bases at V and 1 base at J, with 7 bases between. Looked up from germline, CDR1 is SGHDT and CDR2 is YYEEEE. The DNA for the CDR3 is TGTGCCAGCAGCTTGGCCGGGAGGAACACTGAAGCTTTCTTT. Its translation: CASSLAGRNTEAFF.

V gene TRBV30 combines with J gene TRBJ1-5; 7 nucleotides line up with TRBD1. Unmatched junction bases numbered 11, after V lost 0 bases and J lost 6 bases. The germline gives CDR1 GTSNPN, CDR2 SVGIG (reference sequence). The CDR3 extends over 16 amino acids. The CDR3 protein is CAWSVGWTGSGQPQHF. CDR3 nucleotides: TGTGCCTGGAGTGTAGGATGGACAGGATCCGGTCAGCCCCAGCATTTT.

This sequence joins TRBV6-1 and TRBJ2-1; D gene ambiguous. The CDR3 totals 12 residues. The V and J ends lost 5 bases and 8 bases respectively, with 10 bases between them. Germline lookup yields CDR1 MNHNS and CDR2 SASEGT. CDR3 sequence (DNA): TGTGCCAGCAGTTCCCCCCGCTATGAGCAGTTCTTC. Translated: CASSSPRYEQFF.

The rearrangement joins TRBV5-4 to TRBJ2-7; 7 bases match TRBD2. The CDR3 consists of 14 residues. The V segment lost 5 bases and the J segment 6 bases; nucleotides outside the gene matches: 11. The germline V gene has CDR1 SGHNT and CDR2 YYREEE (reference sequence). Here the CDR3 DNA reads TGTGCCAGCAGTTCAGTCGGGAGGCCCAGCGAGCAGTACTTC. Its protein product is CASSSVGRPSEQYF.

V and J are TRBV19 and TRBJ2-5; D may correspond to TRBD1 or TRBD2 (6 bases each). V gave up 5 bases and J gave up 1 base, with 11 bases separating them. The CDR3 loop spans 14 amino acids. CDR1 and CDR2 from the germline V gene are LNHDA and SQIVND (reference sequence). The CDR3: CASSAGHLQETQYF. The CDR3 DNA reads TGTGCCAGTAGTGCGGGACACCTCCAAGAGACCCAGTACTTC.

This clone was seen once. The gene calls are TRBV5-6 and TRBJ2-7; no firm D call. Trimming stripped 2 bases from V and 0 bases from J, with 6 bases between. The CDR3 is 13 amino acids. CDR1 is SGHDT and CDR2 is YYEEEE in the germline V gene. CDR3 residues: CASSFFNSYEQYF. Here the CDR3 DNA reads TGTGCCAGCAGCTTTTTTAACTCCTACGAGCAGTACTTC.

The CDR3 bases are TGCAGTGCTAGCGGGATCGATGAGCAGTTCTTC. Translated, it gives CSASGIDEQFF. V gene TRBV20-1 combines with J gene TRBJ2-1; D perhaps matches TRBD2 (5 bases). The V and J ends lost 3 bases and 8 bases respectively, with 8 bases between them. Germline values: CDR1 DFQATT, CDR2 SNEGSKA (reference sequence). The CDR3 covers 11 residues.

This clone was seen just once. The chain couples TRBV19 to TRBJ1-3; D is undetermined. Germline V gene lookup returns CDR1 LNHDA and CDR2 SQIVND (reference sequence). The V end lost 3 bases, the J end lost 5 bases, and 14 bases lay between the germline ends. This CDR3 has 15 residues. In DNA, the CDR3 is TGTGCCAGTAGTATCGACGGGTCAAGGAGAAACACCATATATTTT. This encodes CASSIDGSRRNTIYF.

The rearrangement uses TRBV11-1 and TRBJ2-3; a possible D gene is TRBD2 (5 bases). The germline gives CDR1 SGHAT, CDR2 FQDESV (reference sequence). This CDR3 region has 15 residues. The V and J ends lost 0 bases and 2 bases respectively, with 9 bases between them. The DNA for the CDR3 is TGTGCCAGCAGCTTAGCGGGAGAGTTCACAGATACGCAGTATTTT. It is translated as CASSLAGEFTDTQYF.

J is TRBJ2-7 and V is TRBV7-2; TRBD2 might be the D (6 bases). Germline V gene data show CDR1 as SGHTA and CDR2 as FQGNSA. CDR3 length: 15 amino acids. V gave up 3 bases and J gave up 0 bases, with 12 bases separating them. CDR3 DNA sequence: TGTGCCAGCAGCTTGGGCGGGGTCCTCTCCTACGAGCAGTACTTC. Amino acid sequence: CASSLGGVLSYEQYF.

The V gene is TRBV7-9, the J gene TRBJ1-1; D unclear. Trimming shortened V by 4 bases and J by 1 base, and 13 bases separated the two germline ends. CDR1 is SEHNR, CDR2 FQNEAQ, per germline (reference sequence). CDR3 size: 15 residues. CDR3 region: CASSSGQSSNTEAFF. The CDR3 DNA reads as TGTGCCAGCAGCTCGGGCCAAAGTTCGAACACTGAAGCTTTCTTT.

The chain couples TRBV5-1 to TRBJ2-5; D perhaps matches TRBD2 (5 bases). Trimming left V 0 bases short and J 0 bases short, with 12 bases between. The CDR3 sequence is 16 residues long. Germline lookup yields CDR1 SGHRS and CDR2 YFSETQ. Here the CDR3 DNA reads TGCGCCAGCAGCTTGGGGCTAGCTATCCACCAAGAGACCCAGTACTTC. This sequence encodes CASSLGLAIHQETQYF.

The rearrangement joins TRBV6-5 to TRBJ2-5; D is tentatively TRBD1 or TRBD2 (5 bases each). Germline V gene lookup returns CDR1 MNHEY and CDR2 SVGAGI. This CDR3 is 13 amino acids long. The V end was cut by 5 bases, the J end by 6 bases, with 13 bases between. The CDR3 bases are TGTGCCAGCAGTGGGTCGGGGCGCAAGACCCAGTACTTC. Protein sequence: CASSGSGRKTQYF.

This chain joins TRBV5-1 and TRBJ2-3; D might be TRBD2 (5 bases). The germline V and J ends were trimmed by 4 bases and 4 bases, with 13 bases remaining between them. Germline lookup yields CDR1 SGHRS and CDR2 YFSETQ. There are 14 residues in the CDR3. DNA for the CDR3: TGCGCCAGCAGCACGGACTTGTTCGCAGATACGCAGTATTTT. Translating it yields CASSTDLFADTQYF.

In its sample, this clone was seen once. The chain couples TRBV5-1 to TRBJ2-3, with TRBD1 matching 7 bases. Germline V gene lookup returns CDR1 SGHRS and CDR2 YFSETQ. The trim removed 0 bases at V and 2 bases at J, leaving 3 bases unmatched. The CDR3 has 15 amino acids. CDR3 sequence reads: CASSLDTGVTDTQYF. The CDR3 DNA follows: TGCGCCAGCAGCTTGGACACAGGGGTCACAGATACGCAGTATTTT. Together with reference TRBV5-1 and TRBJ2-3, the CDR3 gives the full variable domain: KAGVTQTPRYLIKTRGQQVTLSCSPISGHRSVSWYQQTPGQGLQFLFEYFSETQRNKGNFPGRFSGRQFSNSRSEMNVSTLELGDSALYLCASSLDTGVTDTQYFGPGTRLTVL.

This clone was counted a single time. Relative to the germline gene, one junction end is altered; a read error may explain this. This rearrangement joins TRBV6-1 to TRBJ2-1; 8 bases align to TRBD2. This CDR3 region has 14 residues. CDR1 is MNHNS, CDR2 SASEGT, per germline. CDR3 coding DNA: TGTGCCAGCTATAGCGGGGCCTCCGACAATGAGCAGTTCTTC. Protein product: CASYSGASDNEQFF.

This chain joins TRBV19 and TRBJ1-5, with D unclear. Germline lookup yields CDR1 LNHDA and CDR2 SQIVND (reference sequence). V was shortened by 3 bases and J by 0 bases, with 6 bases between the two germline ends. The CDR3 sequence is 14 residues long. CDR3 amino acids: CASSIVNSNQPQHF. In nucleotides, the CDR3 is TGTGCCAGTAGTATTGTCAATAGCAATCAGCCCCAGCATTTT.

The chain joins TRBV28 to TRBJ2-1; 10 nucleotides line up with TRBD1. The junction had 7 bases not matched to a gene; V was cut back by 4 bases and J by 7 bases. The CDR3 runs 15 residues. Germline-derived CDR1 and CDR2 are MDHEN and SYDVKM. CDR3 sequence (DNA): TGTGCCAGCAGTTCGCCGGGACAGGGGAGGAATGAGCAGTTCTTC. Its translation is CASSSPGQGRNEQFF.

The V and J genes are TRBV19 and TRBJ2-1, with 10 positions matching TRBD2. Germline V gene sequence: CDR1 LNHDA, CDR2 SQIVND (reference sequence). Trimming took 4 bases from V and 9 from J; bases not matched to a gene: 12. The CDR3 runs to 16 residues. Here the CDR3 reads CASSRSGRAVGGEQFF. CDR3 DNA sequence: TGTGCCAGTAGTAGGAGCGGGAGGGCCGTGGGGGGTGAGCAGTTCTTC.

V and J are TRBV5-4 and TRBJ2-1, with a possible D match to TRBD2 (6 bases). V lost 0 bases, J lost 2 bases, and 9 bases lay in between. Germline V gene lookup returns CDR1 SGHNT and CDR2 YYREEE (reference sequence). This CDR3 spans 15 amino acids. For the CDR3, the DNA is TGTGCCAGCAGCTTGGGTACTAGCCCCTACAATGAGCAGTTCTTC. As protein: CASSLGTSPYNEQFF.

The chain links TRBV18 to TRBJ1-3; D ambiguous. In germline, CDR1 is KGHSH, CDR2 LQKENI. Trimming removed 5 bases from V and 4 bases from J, with 6 bases in between. CDR3 length: 12 amino acids. CDR3 amino acids: CASSTYGNTIYF. The CDR3 region has the DNA TGTGCCAGCTCAACCTACGGAAACACCATATATTTT.